These 7 T cell receptor beta chains originate from one sample sequenced in a study of Ad26.COV2.S vaccination and SARS-CoV-2 variants. The protocol was immunoSEQ multiplex PCR, while the TCRdb copy is restricted to in-frame clones and leaves out a portion. Here the sample spans some 290,000 clones, around four fifths being singletons. Indicated treatment: about 20 received Ad26.COV2.S at low or high dose, single or two shots; several received placebo; per-sample allocation not given. Sampling was done on day 63 after the first vaccine or placebo injection. The material was peripheral blood, obtained in a trial of Ad26.COV2.S vaccine versus placebo. The receptors derive from a person between 18 and 60 years old who received the Ad26.COV2.S COVID-19 vaccine or a placebo.

The gene calls are TRBV5-8 and TRBJ2-7; D is unclear. Per germline, CDR1 SGHTS and CDR2 YDEGEE. V lost 0 bases and J lost 1, with 11 bases in between. This CDR3 region has 15 residues. For the CDR3, the DNA is TGTGCCAGCAGCTTGGAATGGTCGTGGTCCTACGAGCAGTACTTC. Translated: CASSLEWSWSYEQYF.

The chain joins TRBV6-1 to TRBJ1-4; tentatively, D is TRBD1 (5 bases). CDR1 MNHNS and CDR2 SASEGT come from the germline V gene. V was shortened by 1 base and J by 2 bases, with 5 bases between the two germline ends. The CDR3 has 14 residues. The CDR3 here is CASSEGGTNEKLFF. The DNA for the CDR3 is TGTGCCAGCAGTGAAGGGGGGACTAATGAAAAACTGTTTTTT.

The chain carries TRBV4-2 and TRBJ2-2; D could derive from TRBD1 or TRBD2 (5 bases each). This CDR3 has 14 residues. Germline-derived CDR1 and CDR2 are LGHNA and YNFKEQ. Trimming shortened V by 0 bases and J by 6 bases, and 8 bases separated the two germline ends. CDR3 protein: CASSQETGPGELFF. CDR3 DNA sequence: TGTGCCAGCAGCCAAGAGACGGGGCCCGGGGAGCTGTTTTTT.

V and J are TRBV5-1 and TRBJ1-5; TRBD1 might be the D (5 bases). Trimming stripped 0 bases from V and 6 bases from J, with 16 bases between. There are 16 residues in the CDR3. Germline values: CDR1 SGHRS, CDR2 YFSETQ. CDR3 in DNA: TGCGCCAGCAGCTTGGCCGTGGGGCAGGGAAGTCAGCCCCAGCATTTT. Translated: CASSLAVGQGSQPQHF.

The chain joins TRBV3-1 (or the pseudogene TRBV3-2) to TRBJ1-5; D gene uncertain. The V and J ends lost 2 bases and 8 bases respectively, with 13 bases between them. Looked up from germline, CDR1 is LGHDT and CDR2 is YNNKEL (reference sequence). The CDR3 spans 14 residues. CDR3 protein: CASSQSPLFEPQHF. In DNA form, the CDR3 reads TGTGCCAGCAGCCAAAGCCCCTTATTTGAGCCCCAGCATTTT.

A few counts support this clone. V usage is TRBV5-5 and J usage is TRBJ2-7, with D unresolved. Trimming took 1 base from V and 2 from J, leaving 10 bases between them. CDR3 length: 14 residues. Germline assignment: CDR1 SGHKS and CDR2 YYEKEE (reference sequence). The CDR3 loop reads CASSLTIGPYEQYF. As DNA, the CDR3 is TGTGCCAGCAGCTTGACAATCGGCCCCTACGAGCAGTACTTC.

This chain uses TRBV5-6 with TRBJ2-5, with TRBD1 identical over 7 bases. Trimming removed 3 bases from V and 1 base from J; junction bases left unmatched: 6. The CDR3 consists of 15 residues. Germline V gene data show CDR1 as SGHDT and CDR2 as YYEEEE. The CDR3: CASSSRQGIQETQYF. The DNA for the CDR3 is TGTGCCAGCAGCTCCCGACAGGGTATCCAAGAGACCCAGTACTTC.